These 28 T cell receptor beta chains were sequenced from one sample in a study of blood T cell repertoires in COVID-19 (dated by TCRdb to the early 2020s). The library was produced with the immunoSEQ multiplex PCR assay. TCRdb took this table from immuneACCESS and kept in-frame rearrangements with V and J called. Such tables lack part of the clones; where checked against another copy, unresolved V genes explain under half of the gap, and the rest is unexplained. Counted in this sample were some 400,000 clones; more than 70% of them appeared once. The top ten clones comprise 1.3% of the sample. Specimen: PBMCs or T cells enriched from blood (not recorded which). The receptor set was obtained from a man under 40 who had recovered from COVID-19.

In its sample, this clone was seen once. The chain combines TRBV14 with TRBJ1-2, with D unresolved. The CDR3 runs to 14 residues. Per germline, CDR1 SGHDN and CDR2 FVKESK. With 0 bases removed from V and 2 bases from J, the gap between germline ends came to 7 bases. The CDR3 coding sequence is TGTGCCAGCAGCCAAGAGGGCAGCAACTATGGCTACACCTTC. As protein: CASSQEGSNYGYTF.

J is TRBJ2-6 and V is TRBV19, with TRBD1 matching 10 bases. V gave up 2 bases and J gave up 0 bases; unmatched junction bases: 7. The CDR3 has 19 residues. Looked up from germline, CDR1 is LNHDA and CDR2 is SQIVND (reference sequence). The CDR3 DNA sequence: TGTGCCAGTAGTATACGACAGGGGGCTCAGAGCTCTGGGGCCAACGTCCTGACTTTC. This gives the protein CASSIRQGAQSSGANVLTF.

The chain uses TRBV5-1 and TRBJ1-6; D might be TRBD1 (5 bases). This CDR3 has 15 amino acids. Germline loops: CDR1 SGHRS, CDR2 YFSETQ. V was clipped by 5 bases and J by 7 bases, with 16 bases between them. CDR3 nucleotide sequence: TGCGCCAGCAGGGAGTTGGGGCTAAACAATTCACCCCTCCACTTT. Its translation is CASRELGLNNSPLHF.

The chain combines TRBV19 with TRBJ2-3, with D possibly matching TRBD1 (6 bases). Trimming removed 3 bases at V and 6 bases at J, with 13 bases between. The germline CDR1 and CDR2 sequences are LNHDA and SQIVND (reference sequence). CDR3 length: 14 amino acids. The CDR3 sequence: CASSIDRTGDTQYF. The CDR3 nucleotides read TGTGCCAGTAGTATTGACAGGACCGGTGATACGCAGTATTTT.

This chain links TRBV14 with TRBJ2-7; D is perhaps TRBD1 (5 bases). The CDR3 is 18 amino acids. Per germline, CDR1 SGHDN and CDR2 FVKESK. The V and J ends lost 4 bases and 3 bases respectively, with 25 bases between them. CDR3 protein: CASSPRLRQYVSGYEQYF. In nucleotides, the CDR3 is TGTGCCAGCAGCCCTCGACTCCGACAGTATGTTAGTGGCTACGAGCAGTACTTC.

This clone appeared once. J is TRBJ1-1 and V is TRBV9; 8 nucleotides align to TRBD1. From germline, CDR1 is SGDLS and CDR2 YYNGEE. Germline trimming cut 4 bases from V and 1 base from J; bases unmatched to any gene: 3. This CDR3 region has 14 residues. CDR3 in amino acids: CASSQGQGNTEAFF. CDR3 DNA: TGTGCCAGCAGCCAAGGACAGGGGAACACTGAAGCTTTCTTT. Using reference TRBV9 and TRBJ1-1 for the parts outside the CDR3, the full variable domain is DSGVTQTPKHLITATGQRVTLRCSPRSGDLSVYWYQQSLDQGLQFLIQYYNGEERAKGNILERFSAQQFPDLHSELNLSSLELGDSALYFCASSQGQGNTEAFFGQGTRLTVV.

The V call is TRBV7-2, the J call TRBJ1-3, with D perhaps matching TRBD1 (5 bases). This CDR3 has 16 amino acids. V lost 5 bases and J lost 0, with 14 bases in between. Germline V lookup: CDR1 SGHTA, CDR2 FQGNSA. CDR3 in amino acids: CASSPRGGASGNTIYF. The CDR3 DNA sequence: TGTGCCAGCAGCCCCCGAGGAGGGGCCTCTGGAAACACCATATATTTT.

The chain links TRBV27 to TRBJ1-1, with 10 nucleotides matching TRBD1. This CDR3 is built from 15 residues. The V segment lost 5 bases and the J segment 1 base; nucleotides outside the gene matches: 4. The germline V gene encodes CDR1 MNHEY and CDR2 SMNVEV (reference sequence). This CDR3 reads CASSLGDRGNTEAFF. As DNA, the CDR3 is TGTGCCAGCAGTCTTGGGGACAGGGGGAACACTGAAGCTTTCTTT.

This clone has just a few counts. This chain connects TRBV30 to TRBJ1-4, with 9 nucleotides matching TRBD1. With 3 bases clipped from V and 4 bases from J, the junction kept 9 bases outside the gene matches. This CDR3 comprises 16 residues. Germline-derived CDR1 and CDR2 are GTSNPN and SVGIG (reference sequence). CDR3 protein: CAWRGIGQGHNEKLFF. CDR3 coding DNA: TGTGCCTGGAGGGGTATAGGACAGGGGCATAATGAAAAACTGTTTTTT. Based on the CDR3 plus reference TRBV30 and TRBJ1-4, the full variable domain is SQTIHQWPATLVQPVGSPLSLECTVEGTSNPNLYWYRQAAGRGLQLLFYSVGIGQISSEVPQNLSASRPQDRQFILSSKKLLLSDSGFYLCAWRGIGQGHNEKLFFGSGTQLSVL.

The CDR3 DNA reads TGCGCCAGCAGCCAAGAGTACAGTGCTGAAGCTTTCTTT. Its translation is CASSQEYSAEAFF. The chain combines TRBV4-3 with TRBJ1-1; D ambiguous. CDR3 size: 13 residues. Germline values: CDR1 LGHNA, CDR2 YSLEER. V dropped 0 bases and J dropped 6 bases, with 8 bases sitting between them.

The chain is built from TRBV19 and TRBJ1-5; D is undetermined. The V gene lost 10 bases and the J gene lost 7 bases, with 20 bases spanning the gap. CDR3 size: 14 residues. Germline CDR1 and CDR2: LNHDA and SQIVND (reference sequence). CDR3 DNA sequence: TGTGCCACTAATAGAGGTGGGTCTGGACAGCCCCAGCATTTT. Residues: CATNRGGSGQPQHF.

V is TRBV5-4 and J is TRBJ1-2, with D hard to call. The CDR3 length is 14 residues. Germline CDR1 and CDR2: SGHNT and YYREEE (reference sequence). The V gene lost 4 bases and the J gene lost 5 bases, with 15 bases spanning the gap. CDR3 nucleotide sequence: TGTGCCAGCAGCCCCGGCGACAAGGCTTATGGCTACACCTTC. Translated, it gives CASSPGDKAYGYTF.

The table lists this clone with a count of one. V is TRBV7-9 and J is TRBJ2-1; 7 nucleotides agree with TRBD1. Per germline, CDR1 SEHNR and CDR2 FQNEAQ (reference sequence). The junction had 5 bases not matched to a gene; V was cut back by 5 bases and J by 1 base. CDR3 length equals 15 residues. CDR3 protein: CASSLQGVSYNEQFF. The CDR3, as DNA: TGTGCCAGCAGCCTGCAGGGGGTTTCCTACAATGAGCAGTTCTTC.

The chain links TRBV5-4 to TRBJ2-3; 13 bases fit TRBD2. The CDR3 is made up of 16 amino acids. V trimming: 4 bases; J trimming: 4 bases; junction bases outside the gene matches: 6. Germline CDR1 and CDR2: SGHNT and YYREEE (reference sequence). For the CDR3, the DNA is TGTGCCAGCAGCGCTAGACTAGCGGGGGGATCAGATACGCAGTATTTT. This gives the protein CASSARLAGGSDTQYF.

This chain uses TRBV6-5 with TRBJ2-3; TRBD2 agrees at 8 bases. This CDR3 comprises 15 residues. Trimming at V came to 2 bases and at J to 5 bases, leaving 6 bases not matched to a gene. Germline V gene data show CDR1 as MNHEY and CDR2 as SVGAGI. The CDR3 DNA is TGTGCCAGCAGTTACGGTAGCGGGGCGGTAGATACGCAGTATTTT. Residues: CASSYGSGAVDTQYF.

This chain uses TRBV18 with TRBJ1-2, with D hard to call. This CDR3 has 15 amino acids. V lost 2 bases to trimming and J lost 2 bases, with 12 bases between them. The germline V gene has CDR1 KGHSH and CDR2 LQKENI. Written as DNA, the CDR3 is TGTGCCAGCTCACCATCTCCACTCCCCAACTATGGCTACACCTTC. Encoded protein: CASSPSPLPNYGYTF.

The chain links TRBV27 to TRBJ2-7; TRBD1 is a possible D gene (6 bases). This CDR3 comprises 14 residues. The germline V and J ends were trimmed by 4 bases and 5 bases, with 15 bases remaining between them. Germline-derived CDR1 and CDR2 are MNHEY and SMNVEV (reference sequence). The CDR3 protein is CASSSHRVVDEQYF. The DNA for the CDR3 is TGTGCCAGCAGTTCCCACAGGGTCGTGGACGAGCAGTACTTC.

The chain carries TRBV27 and TRBJ2-2; no firm D call. The ends were cut back, 6 bases at V and 1 base at J, with 9 bases in the middle. Germline V gene data show CDR1 as MNHEY and CDR2 as SMNVEV (reference sequence). This CDR3 spans 14 amino acids. CDR3 in DNA: TGTGCCAGCAGCCTAAACTGGAACACCGGGGAGCTGTTTTTT. This codes for CASSLNWNTGELFF.

The genes are TRBV20-1 and TRBJ2-5, with D tentatively TRBD1 (6 bases). Per germline, CDR1 DFQATT and CDR2 SNEGSKA (reference sequence). CDR3 length: 12 residues. The germline V and J ends were trimmed by 3 bases and 2 bases, with 7 bases remaining between them. CDR3 protein: CSASGQQETQYF. The CDR3 DNA is TGCAGTGCTAGTGGACAGCAAGAGACCCAGTACTTC.

This chain links TRBV29-1 with TRBJ2-6; TRBD1 matches 12 bases. Germline CDR1 SQVTM, CDR2 ANQGSEA. V shed 6 bases, J shed 0 bases, and the junction held 3 bases outside the gene matches. The CDR3 is made up of 16 amino acids. DNA of the CDR3: TGCAGCGTCGGGGACAGGGGGCCCTCTGGGGCCAACGTCCTGACTTTC. Encoded protein: CSVGDRGPSGANVLTF.

This chain links TRBV30 with TRBJ2-5, with 16 bases fitting TRBD2. CDR3 length: 17 residues. The germline V gene has CDR1 GTSNPN and CDR2 SVGIG (reference sequence). V lost 5 bases, J lost 5 bases, and 11 bases stayed unmatched. The CDR3 coding sequence is TGTGCCTGGGGACCGGGACTAGCGGGGGGGAATCAGGAGACCCAGTACTTC. This encodes CAWGPGLAGGNQETQYF.

The J gene is TRBJ1-1, the V gene TRBV25-1, with D possibly TRBD1 on 5 matching bases. Germline CDR1 MGHDK, CDR2 SYGVNS. V dropped 6 bases and J dropped 7 bases, with 6 bases sitting between them. The CDR3 runs 10 residues. In nucleotides, the CDR3 is TGTGCCAGCAGGGACAATGAAGCTTTCTTT. It yields the protein CASRDNEAFF.

The genes are TRBV27 and TRBJ2-3, with TRBD1 as a possible D gene (5 bases). V was pared by 5 bases and J by 3 bases, with 9 bases between. CDR3 size: 13 residues. Per the germline V gene, CDR1 is MNHEY and CDR2 is SMNVEV (reference sequence). CDR3 loop: CASSISGTDTQYF. In DNA form, the CDR3 reads TGTGCCAGCAGTATCTCAGGGACAGATACGCAGTATTTT.

The J gene is TRBJ1-4, the V gene TRBV7-9; weak D call: TRBD1 (5 bases). Between the trimmed V and J ends, which lost 7 bases and 8 bases, there was a span of 17 bases. The CDR3 consists of 14 residues. The V gene's germline CDR1 is SEHNR and CDR2 FQNEAQ (reference sequence). Written as DNA, the CDR3 is TGTGCCAGCATCGTGGACGGGCGGGGGGAAAAACTGTTTTTT. Translating it yields CASIVDGRGEKLFF. The full variable domain, with the rest looked up from reference TRBV7-9 and TRBJ1-4, is DTGVSQNPRHKITKRGQNVTFRCDPISEHNRLYWYRQTLGQGPEFLTYFQNEAQLEKSRLLSDRFSAERPKGSFSTLEIQRTEQGDSAMYLCASIVDGRGEKLFFGSGTQLSVL.

The chain joins TRBV7-2 to TRBJ1-4, with D possibly matching TRBD1 (5 bases). The CDR3 sequence is 14 residues long. Germline V lookup: CDR1 SGHTA, CDR2 FQGNSA. Deletions cut 5 bases from V and 8 bases from J, with 15 bases between. CDR3 coding DNA: TGTGCCAGCAGCCAGGAGGGGCGTTGGGAAAAACTGTTTTTT. Its translation: CASSQEGRWEKLFF. Full variable domain (rest looked up from reference TRBV7-2 and TRBJ1-4): GAGVSQSPSNKVTEKGKDVELRCDPISGHTALYWYRQSLGQGLEFLIYFQGNSAPDKSGLPSDRFSAERTGGSVSTLTIQRTQQEDSAVYLCASSQEGRWEKLFFGSGTQLSVL.

CDR3 amino acids: CASSQDLEGNTIYF. As DNA, the CDR3 is TGCGCCAGCAGCCAAGATCTAGAGGGAAACACCATATATTTT. V and J are TRBV4-3 and TRBJ1-3; no reliable D call. Germline V gene data show CDR1 as LGHNA and CDR2 as YSLEER. The CDR3 is 14 amino acids. Between the trimmed V and J ends, which lost 0 bases and 4 bases, there was a span of 7 bases.

The chain is built from TRBV19 and TRBJ1-2; no firm D call. Trimming left V 0 bases short and J 3 bases short, with 11 bases between. CDR3 size: 15 residues. Germline CDR1 LNHDA, CDR2 SQIVND (reference sequence). The CDR3 nucleotides are TGTGCCAGTAGTATAGATACGCGGGGTGACTATGGCTACACCTTC. Encoded protein: CASSIDTRGDYGYTF.

The gene calls are TRBV24-1 and TRBJ2-3; 10 bases agree with TRBD2. CDR3 length equals 15 residues. Germline V gene sequence: CDR1 KGHDR, CDR2 SFDVKD. V lost 2 bases, J lost 6 bases, and 4 bases stayed unmatched. This CDR3 is CATSDSSGGADTQYF. CDR3 nucleotides: TGTGCCACCAGTGATTCTAGCGGGGGAGCTGATACGCAGTATTTT.